These T cell receptor beta chains were read from a single sample in a study of blood T cells in healthy people across ages. MiXCR, applied by TCRdb to the 5' RACE reads, yields one record per CDR3 protein. The sample consists of roughly 2 million distinct CDR3 sequences, about 50% of them appearing once. Sequenced input: blood. All receptors come from a woman aged 35 to 49 in good health. The CDR3 runs from the conserved cysteine through the conserved F or W. D genes are given only for firm matches. Clone sizes are given selectively: once, few, many, or a class where the clone is expanded.

V gene	J gene	clone size	D gene	CDR3 protein	CDR3 DNA
TRBV27	TRBJ1-2	.	.	CASSIDRGKGYTF	TGTGCCAGCAGCATCGATCGGGGTAAGGGCTACACCTTC
TRBV6-5	TRBJ1-4	.	.	CASRPGRFREKLFF	TGTGCCAGCAGACCCGGCCGGTTTAGGGAAAAACTGTTTTTT
TRBV4-3	TRBJ2-1	.	TRBD1	CASSQESGQGGHEQFF	TGCGCCAGCAGCCAAGAGTCCGGACAGGGTGGGCATGAGCAGTTCTTC
TRBV5-6	TRBJ2-5	few	TRBD2	CASSFESRGEETQYF	TGTGCCAGCAGCTTTGAGTCCCGGGGGGAGGAGACCCAGTACTTC
TRBV18	TRBJ2-5	.	.	CASSRPGKETQYF	TGTGCCAGCTCACGACCGGGAAAAGAGACCCAGTACTTC
TRBV7-2	TRBJ2-6	few	TRBD1	CASRSGTGISGANVLTF	TGTGCCAGCAGATCCGGGACAGGGATTTCTGGGGCCAACGTCCTGACTTTC
TRBV7-2	TRBJ1-6	few	TRBD1	CASSLKGGGGSPLHF	TGTGCCAGCAGCTTAAAAGGGGGCGGAGGTTCACCCCTCCACTTT
TRBV20-1	TRBJ1-5	.	.	CSARRDTLNQPQHF	TGCAGTGCTAGGAGGGACACCCTCAATCAGCCCCAGCATTTT
TRBV20-1	TRBJ2-5	.	TRBD2	CSATSGTTRQETQYF	TGCAGTGCTACGAGCGGGACTACTAGACAAGAGACCCAGTACTTC
TRBV5-6	TRBJ2-7	.	.	CASSLDRVEQYF	TGTGCCAGCAGCTTGGATAGGGTCGAGCAGTACTTC
TRBV7-6	TRBJ2-3	few	TRBD1	CASSPQAGGNTDTQYF	TGTGCCAGCAGCCCCCAAGCAGGGGGCAACACAGATACGCAGTATTTT
TRBV7-2	TRBJ1-6	.	.	CASSLLPFNSPLHF	TGTGCCAGCAGCTTACTTCCCTTTAATTCACCCCTCCACTTT
TRBV6-5	TRBJ1-5	few	.	CASSYGGSGNQPQHF	TGTGCCAGCAGTTACGGTGGGTCCGGCAATCAGCCCCAGCATTTT
TRBV5-8	TRBJ2-5	few	TRBD2	CASSPGYTSGGTQETQYF	TGTGCCAGCAGCCCTGGATATACTAGCGGGGGGACTCAAGAGACCCAGTACTTC
TRBV20-1	TRBJ2-7	few	TRBD2	CSARRGGPRSYEQYF	TGCAGTGCTAGAAGGGGAGGGCCACGCTCCTACGAGCAGTACTTC
TRBV20-1	TRBJ1-2	.	.	CSARLWEVVAGYTF	TGCAGTGCTAGATTATGGGAAGTCGTGGCTGGCTACACCTTC
TRBV28	TRBJ2-7	.	.	CASSSDGAPTYEQYF	TGTGCCAGCAGTTCGGACGGGGCCCCTACCTACGAGCAGTACTTC
TRBV21-1	TRBJ2-7	.	.	CASSKPSGGSYEQYF	TGTGCCAGCAGCAAACCTAGCGGGGGTTCCTACGAGCAGTACTTC
TRBV2	TRBJ2-1	few	.	CASKAGQPSGPYNEQFF	TGTGCCAGCAAAGCAGGCCAACCTTCCGGCCCCTACAATGAGCAGTTCTTC
TRBV10-2	TRBJ2-5	.	.	CASSAAIRETQYF	TGCGCCAGCAGTGCGGCAATTCGAGAGACCCAGTACTTC
TRBV12-3/TRBV12-4	TRBJ2-4	once	TRBD2	CVSTVAGIAKNIQYF	TGTGTCAGCACCGTAGCGGGGATAGCCAAAAACATTCAGTACTTC
TRBV28	TRBJ2-1	.	TRBD1	CAVDGQGHYNEQFF	TGTGCCGTAGATGGACAGGGACACTACAATGAGCAGTTCTTC
TRBV20-1	TRBJ1-6	.	.	CSARGQPGGSPLHF	TGCAGTGCTAGAGGCCAGCCCGGGGGATCACCCCTCCACTTT
TRBV6-1	TRBJ2-7	few	.	CASSEPTEQYF	TGTGCCAGCAGTGAACCAACCGAGCAGTACTTC
TRBV20-1	TRBJ2-7	.	.	CSASPTASPYEQYF	TGCAGTGCCTCGCCGACAGCCTCCCCCTACGAGCAGTACTTC
TRBV4-3	TRBJ1-2	.	.	CASSQVYRANYGYTF	TGCGCCAGCAGCCAAGTCTACAGGGCTAACTATGGCTACACCTTC
TRBV7-2	TRBJ2-5	few	TRBD2	CASRPASGGTSETQYF	TGTGCCAGCAGACCAGCTAGCGGGGGGACCTCGGAGACCCAGTACTTC
TRBV20-1	TRBJ2-7	few	TRBD2	CSARVAGGPVNYEQYF	TGCAGTGCTAGAGTAGCGGGGGGGCCAGTTAACTACGAGCAGTACTTC
TRBV7-2	TRBJ2-1	.	TRBD2	CASSSLTTSGGAGEQFF	TGTGCCAGCAGCTCCTTAACTACTAGCGGGGGGGCCGGTGAGCAGTTCTTC
TRBV20-1	TRBJ2-5	few	TRBD2	CSASFLAGVRWTQYF	TGCAGTGCTAGTTTTCTAGCGGGGGTGCGTTGGACCCAGTACTTC
TRBV4-2	TRBJ1-2	few	TRBD1	CASSRGQGENGYTF	TGTGCCAGCAGCCGAGGACAGGGGGAGAATGGCTACACCTTC
TRBV29-1	TRBJ2-7	few	TRBD1	CSVPRQGAYNEQYF	TGCAGCGTTCCTAGACAGGGGGCCTACAACGAGCAGTACTTC
TRBV18	TRBJ2-1	.	.	CASSPIGRNNEQFF	TGTGCCAGCTCACCAATAGGGAGGAACAATGAGCAGTTCTTC